These 4 T cell receptor beta chains share one sample of origin, sequenced in a study of cytomegalovirus exposure and HLA in healthy donors. Amplification used 60 Vbeta primers and 13 Jbeta primers. Clones were read by immunoSEQ multiplex PCR, and TCRdb kept only the in-frame ones, dropping some. The sample consists of approximately 110,000 clones, about four fifths of them appearing once. Sequenced material: PBMCs. Receptors were obtained from a man aged 25 to 45 in good health and CMV-seropositive.

This clone was detected a few times. The chain has TRBV2 and TRBJ2-3; the D gene is possibly TRBD2 (6 bases). The CDR3 is made up of 15 amino acids. Per germline, CDR1 SNHLY and CDR2 FYNNEI. V dropped 4 bases and J dropped 0 bases, with 11 bases sitting between them. CDR3: CASSGRVASTDTQYF. The CDR3 DNA reads TGTGCCAGCAGTGGGAGGGTAGCTAGCACAGATACGCAGTATTTT.

The V and J genes are TRBV12-5 and TRBJ2-2, with 11 bases lining up with TRBD2. J gave up 3 bases and V 1 base, and 1 base lay outside the gene matches. CDR1 is LGHNT and CDR2 is FRNRAP in the germline V gene. CDR3 length: 16 amino acids. CDR3 residues: CASGLALAGDTGELFF. In DNA form, the CDR3 reads TGTGCTAGTGGTTTGGCACTAGCGGGGGACACCGGGGAGCTGTTTTTT.

The chain carries TRBV2 and TRBJ1-3, with D maybe TRBD1 (6 bases). The V gene's germline CDR1 is SNHLY and CDR2 FYNNEI. The CDR3 contains 15 residues. The V end lost 6 bases, the J end lost 0 bases, and 12 bases lay between the germline ends. CDR3 bases: TGTGCCAGCAGGGAAACAGGGAGCTCTGGAAACACCATATATTTT. It is translated as CASRETGSSGNTIYF.

CDR3 protein: CASSEEVGQGLLWEQFF. In nucleotides, the CDR3 is TGTGCCAGCAGTGAGGAGGTGGGTCAGGGGCTTCTATGGGAGCAGTTCTTC. This sequence joins TRBV6-4 and TRBJ2-1, with a possible D match to TRBD1 (6 bases). Germline CDR1 is MRHNA and CDR2 is SNTAGT. Trimming took off 3 bases at V and 10 bases at J, with 25 bases between the two ends. The CDR3 extends over 17 amino acids.